The subject of this entry is one T cell receptor beta chain. There are a few counts of this clone. There is no known antigen for this receptor. No much larger clone exists at a distance of one base, and base qualities are not known. The immunoSEQ Assay was used to sequence TCR beta CDR3 regions from DNA. The authors' pipeline ran thus. To compute T cell density, TCR beta template counts were normalized to usable DNA, which was estimated by amplifying housekeeping genes. Using the preseqR package, richness was estimated by extrapolating to 120,000 templates for tissue samples and 400,000 templates for PBMC samples. Clonality was defined as one minus Pielou's evenness. Tissue-enriched TCRs were identified through differential abundance testing performed on productive amino-acid clonotypes, with a minimum total count of 5 and an alpha of 0.1. Repertoire overlap between compartments was quantified with the Jaccard Index and Morisita Overlap Index. TCR beta CDR3s were clustered by GLIPH together with public tetramer-defined viral CDR3s, and at least three viral sequences plus V-gene enrichment were required for viral motifs. TCRdb limited this immuneACCESS table to in-frame rearrangements with V and J called. A share of clones is missing; checked studies link under half to unresolved V genes, and the rest is unexplained. V and J calls and clone size are as listed in that table; D and trimming were resolved from the DNA. The sample includes around 30,000 clones, with roughly 90% observed a single time. The ten largest account for roughly 7.3% of the sample.

The data originate from a study of T cells in localized non-small cell lung cancer (dated by TCRdb to 2018 to 2021). Background on the whole study: T cell repertoires of 200 to 300 early-stage NSCLC patients were analyzed, with tumors being compared against uninvolved tumor-adjacent lungs. The cohort was made up of 200 to 250 treatment-naive NSCLC patients whose localized lung tumors had been resected. The mean age of the NSCLC patients was roughly 63 years, with approximately 130 men and 110 or so women.

Results the study describes overall, beyond this receptor: Because multi-region tumor sequencing was not done, intratumor heterogeneity could not be ruled out. Uninvolved tumor-adjacent lung showed the highest T cell clonality, higher than tumor, which suggests more focused antigenic responses in the adjacent lung. A median of around 57 of the top 100 tumor clones were detected in paired uninvolved adjacent lung, and some 29 of these tumor clones were also found among the top 100 clones of the paired uninvolved adjacent lung. Higher blood T cell density associated with longer overall survival, while higher adjacent-lung clonality associated with shorter survival. Because the study design was exploratory, TCR variables were selected using unadjusted p-values without false-discovery rate correction.

At diagnosis, tumor, uninvolved tumor-adjacent lung and peripheral blood were collected and then preserved as a mix of FFPE and fresh-frozen material. For TCR repertoire profiling, blood samples were analyzed as peripheral blood mononuclear cells. Sequenced here: peripheral blood, sampled before any cancer treatment. The TCR comes from a male donor at least 60 years old with stage I lung adenocarcinoma.

The nucleotide sequence reads as follows: TGTGCCAGCAGTGAAGCGGCCGGACCGGACGGGGCAGATACGCAGTATTTT. Its protein product is CASSEAAGPDGADTQYF. The chain links TRBV6-1 with TRBJ2-3; a weak D assignment points to TRBD2 (5 bases agree). A distance of 17 bases separates the germline ends of V and J, which lose 0 bases and 4 bases respectively. Per the germline V gene, MNHNS is the CDR1 and SASEGT is the CDR2. From cysteine to phenylalanine, the CDR3 is 17 amino acids long. The retained sequence is limited to the CDR3, 51 bases, with the frame set at the first base.